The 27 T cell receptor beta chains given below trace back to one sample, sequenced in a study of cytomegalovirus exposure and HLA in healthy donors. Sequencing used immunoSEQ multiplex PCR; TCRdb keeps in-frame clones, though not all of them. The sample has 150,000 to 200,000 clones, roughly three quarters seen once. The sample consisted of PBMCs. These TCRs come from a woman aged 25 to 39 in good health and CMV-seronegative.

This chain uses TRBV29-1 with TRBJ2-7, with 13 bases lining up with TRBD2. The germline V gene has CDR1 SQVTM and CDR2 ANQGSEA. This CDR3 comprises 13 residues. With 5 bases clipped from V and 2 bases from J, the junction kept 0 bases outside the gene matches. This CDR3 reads CSVTSGRAYEQYF. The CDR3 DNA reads TGCAGCGTTACTAGCGGGAGGGCCTACGAGCAGTACTTC.

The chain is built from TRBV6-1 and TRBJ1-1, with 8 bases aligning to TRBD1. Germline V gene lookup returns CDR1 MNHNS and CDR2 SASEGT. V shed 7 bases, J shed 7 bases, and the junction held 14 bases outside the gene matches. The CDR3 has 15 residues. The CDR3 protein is CASIWTGLKGGEAFF. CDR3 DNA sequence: TGTGCCAGCATTTGGACAGGGTTGAAGGGAGGTGAAGCTTTCTTT.

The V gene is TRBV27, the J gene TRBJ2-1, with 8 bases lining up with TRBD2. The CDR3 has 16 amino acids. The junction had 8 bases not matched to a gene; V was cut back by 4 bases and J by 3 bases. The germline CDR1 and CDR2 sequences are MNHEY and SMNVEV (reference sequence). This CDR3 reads CASSSRDTSGYNEQFF. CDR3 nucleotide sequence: TGTGCCAGCAGTTCCAGGGATACTAGCGGCTACAATGAGCAGTTCTTC.

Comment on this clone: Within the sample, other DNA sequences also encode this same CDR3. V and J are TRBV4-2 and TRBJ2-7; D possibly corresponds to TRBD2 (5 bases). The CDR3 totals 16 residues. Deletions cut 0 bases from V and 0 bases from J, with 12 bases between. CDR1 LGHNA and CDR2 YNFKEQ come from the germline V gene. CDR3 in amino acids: CASSQESSSGSYEQYF. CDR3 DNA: TGTGCCAGCAGCCAAGAATCTAGCTCCGGCTCCTACGAGCAGTACTTC.

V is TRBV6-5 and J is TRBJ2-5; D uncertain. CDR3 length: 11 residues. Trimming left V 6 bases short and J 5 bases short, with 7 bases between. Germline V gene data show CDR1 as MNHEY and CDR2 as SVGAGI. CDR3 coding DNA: TGTGCCAGCAGATCCCGGGAGACCCAGTACTTC. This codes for CASRSRETQYF.

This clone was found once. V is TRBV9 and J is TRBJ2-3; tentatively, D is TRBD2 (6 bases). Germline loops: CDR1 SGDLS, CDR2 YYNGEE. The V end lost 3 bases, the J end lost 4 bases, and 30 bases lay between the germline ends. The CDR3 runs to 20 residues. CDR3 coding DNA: TGTGCCAGCAGCGCGGCCGGGACTCTATCGACGAGTCCGGGGGCAGATACGCAGTATTTT. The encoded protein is CASSAAGTLSTSPGADTQYF.

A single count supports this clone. CDR3 loop: CASSSKPGQGGGGYTF. CDR3 sequence (DNA): TGTGCCAGCAGTTCCAAACCGGGACAGGGAGGCGGTGGCTACACCTTC. The genes are TRBV27 and TRBJ1-2; 9 nucleotides line up with TRBD1. Germline loops: CDR1 MNHEY, CDR2 SMNVEV (reference sequence). CDR3 length: 16 residues. After removal of 4 bases from V and 7 bases from J, the junction contained 13 bases not matched to a gene.

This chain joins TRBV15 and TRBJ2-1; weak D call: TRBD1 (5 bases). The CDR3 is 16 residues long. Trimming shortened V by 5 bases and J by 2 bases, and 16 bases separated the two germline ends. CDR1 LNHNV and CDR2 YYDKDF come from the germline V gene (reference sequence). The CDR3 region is CATSGLPREAYNEQFF. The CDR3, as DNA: TGTGCCACCAGCGGCCTTCCCAGGGAAGCCTACAATGAGCAGTTCTTC.

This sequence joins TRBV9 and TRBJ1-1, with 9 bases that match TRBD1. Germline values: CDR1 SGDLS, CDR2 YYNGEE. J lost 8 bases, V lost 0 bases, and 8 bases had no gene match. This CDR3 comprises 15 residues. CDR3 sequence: CASSVGNRGPGEAFF. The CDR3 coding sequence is TGTGCCAGCAGCGTAGGGAACAGGGGGCCGGGGGAAGCTTTCTTT. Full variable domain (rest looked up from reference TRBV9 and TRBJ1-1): DSGVTQTPKHLITATGQRVTLRCSPRSGDLSVYWYQQSLDQGLQFLIQYYNGEERAKGNILERFSAQQFPDLHSELNLSSLELGDSALYFCASSVGNRGPGEAFFGQGTRLTVV.

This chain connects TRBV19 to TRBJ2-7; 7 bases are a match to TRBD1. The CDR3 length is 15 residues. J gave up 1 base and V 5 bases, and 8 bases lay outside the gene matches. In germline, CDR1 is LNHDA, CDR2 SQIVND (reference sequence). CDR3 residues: CASSPRQGSSYEQYF. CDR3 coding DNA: TGTGCCAGTAGTCCCCGACAGGGTAGTTCCTACGAGCAGTACTTC.

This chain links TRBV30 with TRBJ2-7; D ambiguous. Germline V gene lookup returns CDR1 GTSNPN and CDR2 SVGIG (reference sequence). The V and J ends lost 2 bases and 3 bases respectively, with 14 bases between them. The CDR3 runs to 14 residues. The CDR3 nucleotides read TGTGCCTGGAGTTCCCGATTAGTTATCTACGAGCAGTACTTC. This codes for CAWSSRLVIYEQYF. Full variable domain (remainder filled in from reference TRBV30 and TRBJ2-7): SQTIHQWPATLVQPVGSPLSLECTVEGTSNPNLYWYRQAAGRGLQLLFYSVGIGQISSEVPQNLSASRPQDRQFILSSKKLLLSDSGFYLCAWSSRLVIYEQYFGPGTRLTVT.

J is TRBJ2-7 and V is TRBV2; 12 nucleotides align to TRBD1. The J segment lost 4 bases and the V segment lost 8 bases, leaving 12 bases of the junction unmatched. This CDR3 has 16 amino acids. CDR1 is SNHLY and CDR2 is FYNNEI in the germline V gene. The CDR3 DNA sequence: TGTGCCAGCCGAGGGACAGGGGGCGCGAAGTGGTACGAGCAGTACTTC. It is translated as CASRGTGGAKWYEQYF.

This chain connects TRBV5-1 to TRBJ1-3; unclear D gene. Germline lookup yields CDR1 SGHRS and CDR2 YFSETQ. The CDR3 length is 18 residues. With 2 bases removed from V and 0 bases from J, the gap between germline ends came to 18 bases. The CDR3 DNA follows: TGCGCCAGCAGCTTATTCAGTCGGAGCGATAGCTCTGGAAACACCATATATTTT. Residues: CASSLFSRSDSSGNTIYF.

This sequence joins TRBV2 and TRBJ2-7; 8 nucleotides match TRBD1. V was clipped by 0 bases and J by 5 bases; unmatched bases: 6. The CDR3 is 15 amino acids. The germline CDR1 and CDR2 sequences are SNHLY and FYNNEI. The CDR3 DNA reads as TGTGCCAGCAGTGAAGCTCAGGGGGCGGACAACGAGCAGTACTTC. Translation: CASSEAQGADNEQYF.

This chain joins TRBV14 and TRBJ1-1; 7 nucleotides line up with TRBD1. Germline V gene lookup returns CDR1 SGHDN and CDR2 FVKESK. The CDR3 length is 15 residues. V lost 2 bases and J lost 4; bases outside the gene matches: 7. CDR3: CASSQPNTGATEAFF. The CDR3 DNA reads TGTGCCAGCAGCCAACCAAATACAGGGGCCACTGAAGCTTTCTTT.

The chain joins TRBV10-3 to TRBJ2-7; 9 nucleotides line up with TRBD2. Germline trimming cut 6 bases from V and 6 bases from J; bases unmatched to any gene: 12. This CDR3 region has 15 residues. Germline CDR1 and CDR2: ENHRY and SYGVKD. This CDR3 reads CAISRGGGRASEQYF. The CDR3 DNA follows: TGTGCCATCAGCCGAGGGGGCGGGAGGGCTTCCGAGCAGTACTTC.

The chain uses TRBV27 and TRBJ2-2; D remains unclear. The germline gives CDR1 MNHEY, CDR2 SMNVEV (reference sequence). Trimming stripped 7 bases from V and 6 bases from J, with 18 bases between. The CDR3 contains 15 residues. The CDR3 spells CASTPRAALSGELFF. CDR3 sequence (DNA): TGTGCCAGCACCCCGCGCGCCGCTCTGTCCGGGGAGCTGTTTTTT.

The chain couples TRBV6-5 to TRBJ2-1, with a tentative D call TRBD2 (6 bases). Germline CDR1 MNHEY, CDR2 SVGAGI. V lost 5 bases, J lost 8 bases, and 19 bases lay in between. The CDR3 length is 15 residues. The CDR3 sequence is CASSRRLGSQYEQFF. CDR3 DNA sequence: TGTGCCAGCAGTCGCCGACTAGGGTCCCAGTATGAGCAGTTCTTC.

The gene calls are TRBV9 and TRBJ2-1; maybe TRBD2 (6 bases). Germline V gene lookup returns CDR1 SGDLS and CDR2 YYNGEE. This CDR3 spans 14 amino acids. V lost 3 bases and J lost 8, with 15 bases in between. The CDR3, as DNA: TGTGCCAGCAGCGACAAGGTGCCGGGGGATGAGCAGTTCTTC. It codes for CASSDKVPGDEQFF.

The CDR3: CASSRLTSGPYEQYF. The CDR3 coding sequence is TGCGCCAGCAGCCGCCTGACTAGCGGACCATACGAGCAGTACTTC. This chain uses TRBV4-1 with TRBJ2-7; 9 nucleotides line up with TRBD2. The CDR3 totals 15 residues. Germline values: CDR1 MGHRA, CDR2 YSYEKL. The V and J ends lost 4 bases and 4 bases, in that order; junction bases with no gene match: 8.

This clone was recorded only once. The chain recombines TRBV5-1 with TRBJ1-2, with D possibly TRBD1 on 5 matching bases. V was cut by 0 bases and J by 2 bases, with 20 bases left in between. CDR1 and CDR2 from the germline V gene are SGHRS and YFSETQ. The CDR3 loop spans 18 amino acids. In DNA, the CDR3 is TGCGCCAGCAGCTTGGTCGCCAGGGAGGCCCTAAGAAACTATGGCTACACCTTC. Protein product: CASSLVAREALRNYGYTF.

The CDR3 DNA is TGTGCCAGCAGCTCCCGGGGACACTCGAGCTCTGGAAACACCATATATTTT. Protein product: CASSSRGHSSSGNTIYF. This sequence joins TRBV7-8 and TRBJ1-3, with D perhaps TRBD1 (6 bases). The CDR3 runs 17 residues. CDR1 and CDR2 (germline): SGHVS, FQNEAQ. Trimming cost V 4 bases and J 0 bases, with 16 bases left between them.

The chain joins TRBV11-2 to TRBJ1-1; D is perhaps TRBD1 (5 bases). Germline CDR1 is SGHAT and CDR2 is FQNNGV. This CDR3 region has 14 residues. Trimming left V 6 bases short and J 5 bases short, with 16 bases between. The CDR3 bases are TGTGCCAGCAGTCGGGCCAAGGGGAGGACTGAAGCTTTCTTT. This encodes CASSRAKGRTEAFF.

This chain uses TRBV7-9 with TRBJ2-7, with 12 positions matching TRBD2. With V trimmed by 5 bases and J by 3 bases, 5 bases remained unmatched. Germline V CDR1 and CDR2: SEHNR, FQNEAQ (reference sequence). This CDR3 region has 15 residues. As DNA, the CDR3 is TGTGCCAGCAGCGAGAGACTAGCGGGAGTCTACGAGCAGTACTTC. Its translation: CASSERLAGVYEQYF.

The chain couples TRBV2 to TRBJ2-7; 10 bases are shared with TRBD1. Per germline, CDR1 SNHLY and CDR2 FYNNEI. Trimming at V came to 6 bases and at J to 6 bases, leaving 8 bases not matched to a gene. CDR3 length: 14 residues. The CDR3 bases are TGTGCCAGCAGAGACAGGGGGCTGTCGATCGAGCAGTACTTC. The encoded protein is CASRDRGLSIEQYF.

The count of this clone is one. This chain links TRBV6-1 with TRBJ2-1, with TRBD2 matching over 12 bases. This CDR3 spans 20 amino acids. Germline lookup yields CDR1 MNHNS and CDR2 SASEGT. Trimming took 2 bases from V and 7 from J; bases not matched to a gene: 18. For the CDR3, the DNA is TGTGCCAGCAGTGAACTTGGCGGGGGGCGACTAGCGGGAGAAAGGAATGAGCAGTTCTTC. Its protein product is CASSELGGGRLAGERNEQFF.

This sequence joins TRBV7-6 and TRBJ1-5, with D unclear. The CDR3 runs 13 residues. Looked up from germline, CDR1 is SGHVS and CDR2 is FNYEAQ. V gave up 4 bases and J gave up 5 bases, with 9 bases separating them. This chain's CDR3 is CASSSLGDQPQHF. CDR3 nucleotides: TGTGCCAGCAGCTCGTTGGGCGATCAGCCCCAGCATTTT.